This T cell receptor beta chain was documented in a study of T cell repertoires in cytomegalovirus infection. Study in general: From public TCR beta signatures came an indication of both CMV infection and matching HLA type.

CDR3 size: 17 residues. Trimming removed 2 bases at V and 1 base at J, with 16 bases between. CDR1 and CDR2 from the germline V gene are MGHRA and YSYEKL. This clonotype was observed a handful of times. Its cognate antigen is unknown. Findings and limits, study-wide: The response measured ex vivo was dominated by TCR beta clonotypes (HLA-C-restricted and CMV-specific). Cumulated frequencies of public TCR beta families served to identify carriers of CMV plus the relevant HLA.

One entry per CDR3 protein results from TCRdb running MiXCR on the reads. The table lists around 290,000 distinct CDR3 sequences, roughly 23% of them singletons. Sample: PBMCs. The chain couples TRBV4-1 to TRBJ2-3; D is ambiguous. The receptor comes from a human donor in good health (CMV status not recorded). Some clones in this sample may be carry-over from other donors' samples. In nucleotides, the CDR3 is TGCGCCAGCAGCCAACATATGGCCCTGCCAGGCACAGATACGCAGTATTTT. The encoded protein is CASSQHMALPGTDTQYF.